These 21 T cell receptor beta chains share one sample of origin, sequenced in a study of control samples from healthy donors and cancer patients. The repertoire was sequenced with immunoSEQ multiplex PCR; TCRdb's copy has only in-frame clones and lacks some. The table includes roughly 120,000 clones, roughly nine tenths detected once. Sequencing used PBMCs. The receptors shown here come from a woman aged 45-60 years with colorectal cancer.

The chain joins TRBV9 to TRBJ2-7; TRBD1 matches 7 bases. The J segment lost 2 bases and the V segment lost 3 bases, leaving 5 bases of the junction unmatched. From germline, CDR1 is SGDLS and CDR2 YYNGEE. The CDR3 is made up of 14 amino acids. The CDR3 DNA sequence: TGTGCCAGCAGCGCCGGGACAGACCCCTACGAGCAGTACTTC. Encoded protein: CASSAGTDPYEQYF.

Here the CDR3 reads CSVEQGITEAFF. The CDR3 coding sequence is TGCAGCGTCGAACAGGGGATCACTGAAGCTTTCTTT. The chain combines TRBV29-1 with TRBJ1-1; 7 positions agree with TRBD1. V lost 6 bases, J lost 4 bases, and 5 bases stayed unmatched. From germline, CDR1 is SQVTM and CDR2 ANQGSEA. There are 12 residues in the CDR3.

The rearrangement joins TRBV11-3 to TRBJ2-3, with 12 bases fitting TRBD1. CDR1 is SGHNT and CDR2 is YENEEA in the germline V gene. This CDR3 is 15 amino acids long. Unmatched junction bases numbered 4, after V lost 5 bases and J lost 4 bases. The CDR3 region is CASSTGTGGADTQYF. CDR3 DNA sequence: TGTGCCAGCAGCACCGGGACAGGGGGCGCAGATACGCAGTATTTT.

This clone occurred once. The chain couples TRBV27 to TRBJ1-2; tentative D call: TRBD1 (5 bases). Trimming took off 8 bases at V and 5 bases at J, with 15 bases between the two ends. Per germline, CDR1 MNHEY and CDR2 SMNVEV (reference sequence). The CDR3 runs to 13 residues. The CDR3 sequence: CASARDVTYGYTF. CDR3 nucleotides: TGTGCCAGCGCCCGGGACGTTACATATGGCTACACCTTC.

V usage is TRBV6-5 and J usage is TRBJ2-7; TRBD2 matches 7 bases. The length of the CDR3 is 15 residues. After removal of 0 bases from V and 2 bases from J, the junction contained 4 bases not matched to a gene. CDR1 and CDR2 (germline): MNHEY, SVGAGI. CDR3 sequence reads: CASSYSGGGPYEQYF. The CDR3 DNA reads as TGTGCCAGCAGTTACTCGGGCGGGGGTCCCTACGAGCAGTACTTC.

The chain joins TRBV11-2 to TRBJ2-3; a weak D match, TRBD1 (5 bases). The CDR3 length is 14 residues. Germline values: CDR1 SGHAT, CDR2 FQNNGV. V was pared by 9 bases and J by 4 bases, with 17 bases between. The DNA of the CDR3 is TGTGCCAGTATGCAGGGATTCAGTGCAGATACGCAGTATTTT. Its translation: CASMQGFSADTQYF. The full variable domain, its missing parts supplied by reference TRBV11-2 and TRBJ2-3, is EAGVAQSPRYKIIEKRQSVAFWCNPISGHATLYWYQQILGQGPKLLIQFQNNGVVDDSQLPKDRFSAERLKGVDSTLKIQPAKLEDSAVYLCASMQGFSADTQYFGPGTRLTVL.

The chain couples TRBV7-8 to TRBJ2-7; 12 bases agree with TRBD2. There are 15 residues in the CDR3. In germline, CDR1 is SGHVS, CDR2 FQNEAQ. J gave up 5 bases and V 7 bases, and 9 bases lay outside the gene matches. For the CDR3, the DNA is TGTGCCAGCACCTTTCGACTAGCGGGAGCCCACGAGCAGTACTTC. Translating gives CASTFRLAGAHEQYF. Looking up the rest from reference TRBV7-8 and TRBJ2-7 gives the full variable domain: GAGVSQSPRYKVAKRGQDVALRCDPISGHVSLFWYQQALGQGPEFLTYFQNEAQLDKSGLPSDRFFAERPEGSVSTLKIQRTQQEDSAVYLCASTFRLAGAHEQYFGPGTRLTVT.

The genes are TRBV7-2 and TRBJ2-5; TRBD2 aligns across 14 bases. V was clipped by 5 bases and J by 5 bases; unmatched bases: 4. This CDR3 spans 15 amino acids. CDR1 and CDR2 (germline): SGHTA, FQGNSA. The DNA for the CDR3 is TGTGCCAGCAGCAAACGGACTAGCGGGGGGGAGACCCAGTACTTC. Translation: CASSKRTSGGETQYF.

The V gene is TRBV19, the J gene TRBJ1-2; D remains ambiguous. The germline CDR1 and CDR2 sequences are LNHDA and SQIVND (reference sequence). CDR3 size: 10 residues. Trimming left V 9 bases short and J 4 bases short, with 6 bases between. In nucleotides, the CDR3 is TGTGCCAGCTATCTCTATGGCTACACCTTC. Its translation: CASYLYGYTF.

The chain joins TRBV10-2 to TRBJ1-1; 11 nucleotides line up with TRBD1. Germline V gene sequence: CDR1 WSHSY, CDR2 SAAADI. Unmatched junction bases numbered 18, after V lost 7 bases and J lost 5 bases. The CDR3 consists of 18 residues. CDR3 protein: CASKEGVWDRGVGTEAFF. The CDR3 DNA reads TGCGCCAGCAAGGAGGGAGTGTGGGACAGGGGGGTAGGAACTGAAGCTTTCTTT.

This chain links TRBV9 with TRBJ2-7; D gene uncertain. Germline V gene data show CDR1 as SGDLS and CDR2 as YYNGEE. The CDR3 runs 15 residues. V was pared by 3 bases and J by 0 bases, with 13 bases between. CDR3 in amino acids: CASSARPSGSYEQYF. The CDR3 nucleotides read TGTGCCAGCAGCGCCCGTCCATCCGGCTCCTACGAGCAGTACTTC.

The chain carries TRBV6-5 and TRBJ1-2; the D is unclear. Germline values: CDR1 MNHEY, CDR2 SVGAGI. CDR3 size: 13 residues. V was shortened by 6 bases and J by 7 bases, with 15 bases between the two germline ends. CDR3 residues: CASRGARFAGYTF. As DNA, the CDR3 is TGTGCCAGCAGGGGTGCGAGGTTCGCTGGCTACACCTTC.

The chain carries TRBV4-1 and TRBJ1-1, with a weak D call TRBD1 (5 bases). Germline values: CDR1 MGHRA, CDR2 YSYEKL. Trimming took off 3 bases at V and 6 bases at J, with 20 bases between the two ends. The CDR3 has 16 amino acids. This CDR3 is CASSHPGHPGDSEAFF. The CDR3 bases are TGCGCCAGCAGCCACCCCGGACATCCCGGGGATTCTGAAGCTTTCTTT.

This chain joins TRBV5-4 and TRBJ2-1; 12 nucleotides agree with TRBD2. Germline CDR1 and CDR2: SGHNT and YYREEE (reference sequence). V dropped 3 bases and J dropped 4; count of bases not matched to a gene: 8. The CDR3 is 17 amino acids. The CDR3 sequence is CASSSVASGGGYNEQFF. CDR3 nucleotides: TGTGCCAGCAGCTCGGTGGCTAGCGGGGGGGGATACAATGAGCAGTTCTTC.

The V and J genes are TRBV7-3 and TRBJ2-1; possible D gene TRBD2, 6 bases. The CDR3 runs 13 residues. Germline V gives CDR1 SGHTA, CDR2 FQGTGA. The V end lost 4 bases, the J end lost 8 bases, and 12 bases lay between the germline ends. This CDR3 is CASSSLGGDEQFF. The CDR3 nucleotides are TGTGCCAGCAGCTCCCTAGGAGGGGATGAGCAGTTCTTC.

This chain uses TRBV4-2 with TRBJ2-7, with TRBD1 matching 11 bases. Germline V gene sequence: CDR1 LGHNA, CDR2 YNFKEQ. J gave up 4 bases and V 5 bases, and 13 bases lay outside the gene matches. The CDR3 runs to 17 residues. CDR3 bases: TGTGCCAGCAGCGCGAACGAGGACAGGGGGCCTGTTTACGAGCAGTACTTC. This sequence encodes CASSANEDRGPVYEQYF.

V usage is TRBV10-1 and J usage is TRBJ2-7, with 11 bases identical to TRBD1. V was pared by 6 bases and J by 3 bases, with 4 bases of the junction left unmatched. The CDR3 has 14 amino acids. Germline values: CDR1 WNHNN, CDR2 SYGVQD (reference sequence). CDR3 sequence (DNA): TGCGCCAGCAGGGACAGGGGGCGAAACTACGAGCAGTACTTC. This sequence encodes CASRDRGRNYEQYF.

The chain has TRBV18 and TRBJ2-7, with 7 bases lining up with TRBD1. V shed 2 bases and J 4 bases; nucleotides not matched to a gene: 5. CDR3 size: 14 residues. CDR1 and CDR2 from the germline V gene are KGHSH and LQKENI. CDR3 sequence (DNA): TGTGCCAGCTCACCAGGGGGACAGATATACGAGCAGTACTTC. Amino acid sequence: CASSPGGQIYEQYF.

The chain joins TRBV5-5 to TRBJ1-3, with no clear D. With 2 bases removed from V and 4 bases from J, the gap between germline ends came to 10 bases. The germline CDR1 and CDR2 sequences are SGHKS and YYEKEE (reference sequence). The CDR3 is 14 residues long. CDR3 protein: CASSFGVAGNTIYF. CDR3 nucleotide sequence: TGTGCCAGCAGCTTTGGGGTCGCCGGAAACACCATATATTTT.

The chain has TRBV7-3 and TRBJ2-5; possible D gene TRBD2, 7 bases. The germline V gene encodes CDR1 SGHTA and CDR2 FQGTGA. The CDR3 length is 15 residues. V shed 5 bases and J shed 5 bases, with 18 bases lying between them. This chain's CDR3 is CASSADSGGWETQYF. CDR3 sequence (DNA): TGTGCCAGCAGCGCAGATTCGGGGGGCTGGGAGACCCAGTACTTC.

The chain couples TRBV2 to TRBJ1-5, with D unresolved. The CDR3 totals 14 residues. Between the trimmed V and J ends, which lost 6 bases and 1 base, there was a span of 10 bases. CDR1 is SNHLY, CDR2 FYNNEI, per germline. Written as DNA, the CDR3 is TGTGCCAGCAGCGGAAGCAGGAGCAATCAGCCCCAGCATTTT. It yields the protein CASSGSRSNQPQHF.